The 12 T cell receptor beta chains below were found in one sample sequenced in a study of blood T cell repertoires in COVID-19 (dated by TCRdb to the early 2020s). Receptor libraries were prepared by the immunoSEQ multiplex PCR assay. Drawn from immuneACCESS, this table holds only the in-frame rearrangements with V and J called that TCRdb kept. Clones are partly lost; checked studies trace under half to an unresolved V gene and leave the rest unexplained. The sample table records approximately 200,000 clones; roughly 80% of these occur just once. Approximately 1.3% of the sample is taken by the ten largest. The specimen sequenced was PBMCs or T cells enriched from blood (not recorded which). The receptors were sampled from a woman in her forties with acute COVID-19.

The CDR3 DNA sequence: TGTGCCAGCAGTCACCGAATTAGCAGCACAGATACGCAGTATTTT. Encoded protein: CASSHRISSTDTQYF. This chain links TRBV6-5 with TRBJ2-3; no clear D gene. V lost 5 bases and J lost 0, with 12 bases in between. The germline CDR1 and CDR2 sequences are MNHEY and SVGAGI. The CDR3 covers 15 residues.

The chain joins TRBV6-5 to TRBJ1-1; 8 bases are a match to TRBD1. V was clipped by 6 bases and J by 0 bases; unmatched bases: 6. There are 15 residues in the CDR3. The germline gives CDR1 MNHEY, CDR2 SVGAGI. The CDR3 spells CASSNRDRLNTEAFF. The CDR3 DNA follows: TGTGCCAGCAGCAACCGGGACAGGCTGAACACTGAAGCTTTCTTT.

The chain links TRBV7-9 to TRBJ1-1; a possible D gene is TRBD1 (6 bases). V was pared by 6 bases and J by 0 bases, with 17 bases between. The CDR3 length is 16 residues. Germline-derived CDR1 and CDR2 are SEHNR and FQNEAQ (reference sequence). The CDR3 spells CASRAAGTMMNTEAFF. CDR3 DNA: TGTGCCAGCAGGGCCGCCGGGACAATGATGAACACTGAAGCTTTCTTT.

The V gene is TRBV12-3 or TRBV12-4, the J gene TRBJ1-1, with TRBD1 identical over 8 bases. Trimming removed 5 bases from V and 6 bases from J; junction bases left unmatched: 5. The CDR3 has 13 residues. The CDR3 region has the DNA TGTGCCAGCAGTCCCGGACAGGGTCCTGAAGCTTTCTTT. Translating it yields CASSPGQGPEAFF.

The sample holds one count of this clone. The J gene is TRBJ1-1, the V gene TRBV29-1, with a weak D call TRBD1 (6 bases). Deletions cut 6 bases from V and 0 bases from J, with 14 bases between. This CDR3 region has 14 residues. Germline V gene sequence: CDR1 SQVTM, CDR2 ANQGSEA. CDR3 coding DNA: TGCAGCGTCTATCAACAGGGCTTGAACACTGAAGCTTTCTTT. It yields the protein CSVYQQGLNTEAFF.

J is TRBJ1-2 and V is TRBV7-2; a possible D gene is TRBD1 (6 bases). V was cut by 6 bases and J by 0 bases, with 20 bases left in between. This CDR3 has 17 amino acids. Germline loops: CDR1 SGHTA, CDR2 FQGNSA. DNA of the CDR3: TGTGCCAGCAGTTCTCGTGGGGGCGATATTACTAACTATGGCTACACCTTC. Translated, it gives CASSSRGGDITNYGYTF.

The V gene is TRBV18, the J gene TRBJ1-4; D gene ambiguous. The CDR3 has 14 residues. The germline V and J ends were trimmed by 8 bases and 8 bases, with 18 bases remaining between them. Germline CDR1 and CDR2: KGHSH and LQKENI. As DNA, the CDR3 is TGTGCCAGCCAAGCGGGCCTAACGAGAGAAAAACTGTTTTTT. Encoded protein: CASQAGLTREKLFF.

The genes are TRBV29-1 and TRBJ2-7, with D hard to call. Germline V gives CDR1 SQVTM, CDR2 ANQGSEA. The CDR3 spans 13 residues. V lost 5 bases and J 2 bases, leaving 13 bases between the germline ends. As DNA, the CDR3 is TGCAGCGTTAAGACACACCTTGCCTACGAGCAGTACTTC. It specifies CSVKTHLAYEQYF.

The chain is built from TRBV30 and TRBJ1-5; tentatively, D is TRBD1 (6 bases). V lost 1 base, J lost 3 bases, and 13 bases lay in between. The CDR3 length is 15 residues. The V gene's germline CDR1 is GTSNPN and CDR2 SVGIG (reference sequence). The CDR3 DNA reads as TGTGCCTGGAGTGAGGCCGGACAGTTCAATCAGCCCCAGCATTTT. Its protein is CAWSEAGQFNQPQHF.

V gene TRBV2 combines with J gene TRBJ1-4, with a weak D call TRBD1 (5 bases). Germline V CDR1 and CDR2: SNHLY, FYNNEI. The CDR3 runs 13 residues. Trimming pared 11 bases from V and 5 bases from J, leaving 15 bases between. CDR3 in DNA: TGTGCCGTCTCACCTAAGGGGAATGAAAAACTGTTTTTT. Amino acids: CAVSPKGNEKLFF.

The chain is built from TRBV6-5 and TRBJ1-4; TRBD1 matches at 9 bases. The V segment lost 6 bases and the J segment 8 bases; nucleotides outside the gene matches: 7. Looked up from germline, CDR1 is MNHEY and CDR2 is SVGAGI. The CDR3 runs to 14 residues. The CDR3 nucleotides read TGTGCCAGCAGGTACAGGGGGCAGGGCGAAAAACTGTTTTTT. As protein: CASRYRGQGEKLFF.

Regarding this clone: The sample holds other DNA sequences that translate to the same CDR3. The chain combines TRBV19 with TRBJ1-1, with D perhaps TRBD1 (6 bases). V was trimmed by 5 bases and J by 1 base, leaving 11 bases between them. CDR1 LNHDA and CDR2 SQIVND come from the germline V gene (reference sequence). This CDR3 has 14 amino acids. The CDR3: CASSSYRENTEAFF. Written as DNA, the CDR3 is TGTGCCAGTAGTTCCTACAGGGAGAACACTGAAGCTTTCTTT.